This TCR beta chain stems from a study of neurological immune-mediated disorders. Stated time point: longitudinal time-point 2. Preparation of the unsorted libraries drew on 2 million PBMCs stored at -80 C. The germline gives CDR1 SGHRS, CDR2 YFSETQ. Germline trimming cut 7 bases from V and 6 bases from J; bases unmatched to any gene: 4. This CDR3 spans 14 amino acids. This clonotype was seen at least ten times. MiXCR, applied by TCRdb to the 5' RACE reads, yields one record per CDR3 protein. The table shows tens of thousands of distinct CDR3 sequences, with less than 10% occurring only once. This clonotype was sampled from a young man in good health. Sequenced: PBMCs. The rearrangement links TRBV5-1 to TRBJ2-1; 13 bases match TRBD2. CDR3 nucleotides: TGCGCCAGCGCCAGGACTAGCGGGAGCAATGAGCAGTTCTTC. This encodes CASARTSGSNEQFF.